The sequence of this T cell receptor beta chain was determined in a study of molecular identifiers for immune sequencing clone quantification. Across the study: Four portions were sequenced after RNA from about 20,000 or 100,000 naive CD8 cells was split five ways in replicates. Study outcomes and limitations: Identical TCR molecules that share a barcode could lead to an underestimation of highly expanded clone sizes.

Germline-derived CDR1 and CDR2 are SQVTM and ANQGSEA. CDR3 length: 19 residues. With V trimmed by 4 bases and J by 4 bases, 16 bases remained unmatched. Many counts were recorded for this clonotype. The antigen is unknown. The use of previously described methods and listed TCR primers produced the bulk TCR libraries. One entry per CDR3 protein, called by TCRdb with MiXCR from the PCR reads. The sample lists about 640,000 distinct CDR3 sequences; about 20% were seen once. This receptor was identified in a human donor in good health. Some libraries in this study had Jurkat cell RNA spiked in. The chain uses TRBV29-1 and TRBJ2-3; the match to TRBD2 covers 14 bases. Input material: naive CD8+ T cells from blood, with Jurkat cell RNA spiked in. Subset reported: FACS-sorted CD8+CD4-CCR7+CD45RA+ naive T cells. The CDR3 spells CSVGPPTSGGDPIPDTQYF. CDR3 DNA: TGCAGCGTTGGGCCTCCGACTAGCGGGGGGGACCCCATCCCAGATACGCAGTATTTT.